The 9 T cell receptor beta chains given below trace back to one sample, sequenced in a study of CD8 T cells in ankylosing spondylitis. General study points: Made up of about eight highly homologous variants, a TCR beta motif appeared characteristic of ankylosing spondylitis blood.

No antigen has been identified for these receptors. TCRdb reanalysed the 5' RACE reads using MiXCR and keeps one entry per CDR3 protein. Of some 840,000 distinct CDR3 sequences listed, roughly 12% are singletons. What was sequenced was blood, either unsorted or a sorted T cell fraction (not recorded which). The receptors derive from a male donor with ankylosing spondylitis.

CDR3 sequence: CASLTGSAYGYTF. The DNA for the CDR3 is TGTGCCAGCCTAACAGGGTCTGCCTATGGCTACACCTTC. The V and J genes are TRBV6-6 and TRBJ1-2; TRBD1 might be the D (6 bases). This CDR3 has 13 amino acids. Germline V gene data show CDR1 as MNHNY and CDR2 as SVGAGI (reference sequence). V gave up 8 bases and J gave up 4 bases, with 14 bases separating them.

This clonotype appeared a few times. The chain links TRBV10-3 to TRBJ2-4, with D possibly called TRBD1 or TRBD2 (5 bases each). This CDR3 region has 14 residues. Germline V gene data show CDR1 as ENHRY and CDR2 as SYGVKD. Trimming left V 3 bases short and J 1 base short, with 7 bases between. CDR3: CAISDREAKNIQYF. The CDR3 nucleotides are TGTGCCATCAGTGACAGGGAGGCCAAAAACATTCAGTACTTC.

Only a few counts were recorded for this clonotype. CDR3 sequence reads: CSGLRAGGSSYEQYF. The DNA of the CDR3 is TGCAGTGGTCTACGGGCGGGGGGGAGCTCCTACGAGCAGTACTTC. This sequence joins TRBV20-1 and TRBJ2-7; TRBD2 matches 9 bases. Trimming removed 7 bases from V and 0 bases from J; junction bases left unmatched: 10. Germline CDR1 is DFQATT and CDR2 is SNEGSKA (reference sequence). This CDR3 region has 15 residues.

V usage is TRBV3-1 and J usage is TRBJ2-7, with D tentatively TRBD1 (5 bases). The CDR3 runs to 15 residues. The germline CDR1 and CDR2 sequences are LGHDT and YNNKEL (reference sequence). V was pared by 7 bases and J by 5 bases, with 21 bases between. The CDR3 spells CASTPRQLLGHEQYF. For the CDR3, the DNA is TGTGCCAGCACCCCCAGACAGCTCTTAGGCCACGAGCAGTACTTC.

The CDR3 coding sequence is TGTGCCAGCAGCCCGTTTAGCGGGAGGGGGAACGACAATGAGCAGTTCTTC. Translating it yields CASSPFSGRGNDNEQFF. The chain uses TRBV4-2 and TRBJ2-1, with 11 bases matching TRBD2. Germline CDR1 and CDR2: LGHNA and YNFKEQ. Unmatched junction bases numbered 10, after V lost 4 bases and J lost 5 bases. The length of the CDR3 is 17 residues.

The J gene is TRBJ2-6, the V gene TRBV12-3 or TRBV12-4; TRBD1 aligns across 10 bases. The CDR3 loop spans 19 amino acids. The J segment lost 0 bases and the V segment lost 7 bases, leaving 12 bases of the junction unmatched. The CDR3 sequence: CASTSTPGQGNSGANVLTF. The DNA for the CDR3 is TGTGCCAGCACCTCTACACCGGGACAGGGGAACTCTGGGGCCAACGTCCTGACTTTC.

The chain combines TRBV9 with TRBJ1-6; 9 nucleotides align to TRBD1. Germline trimming cut 5 bases from V and 5 bases from J; bases unmatched to any gene: 5. CDR1 and CDR2 (germline): SGDLS, YYNGEE. The CDR3 is 15 residues long. Written as DNA, the CDR3 is TGTGCCAGCAGTCCCGGGACAGGGAATAATTCACCCCTCCACTTT. Translating it yields CASSPGTGNNSPLHF. The whole variable domain, remainder taken from reference TRBV9 and TRBJ1-6, is DSGVTQTPKHLITATGQRVTLRCSPRSGDLSVYWYQQSLDQGLQFLIQYYNGEERAKGNILERFSAQQFPDLHSELNLSSLELGDSALYFCASSPGTGNNSPLHFGNGTRLTVT.

This clonotype has a handful of counts. V is TRBV5-1 and J is TRBJ2-1, with 12 bases that match TRBD2. V lost 3 bases, J lost 9 bases, and 4 bases stayed unmatched. CDR3 length: 14 residues. Germline lookup yields CDR1 SGHRS and CDR2 YFSETQ. The CDR3 here is CASSSSGGATEQFF. The CDR3 coding sequence is TGCGCCAGCAGCTCTAGCGGGGGGGCCACTGAGCAGTTCTTC.

This clonotype appeared a few times. This chain links TRBV6-5 with TRBJ1-2; D possibly corresponds to TRBD1 (5 bases). This CDR3 comprises 12 residues. Trimming stripped 2 bases from V and 8 bases from J, with 9 bases between. Germline CDR1 reads MNHEY; CDR2 reads SVGAGI. CDR3 sequence: CASSYLGDGYTF. The CDR3 DNA sequence: TGTGCCAGCAGTTACCTCGGGGACGGCTACACCTTC.